Each of the 20 T cell receptor beta chains below was sequenced from the same sample in a study of blood T cell repertoires in COVID-19. Sequenced by immunoSEQ multiplex PCR; TCRdb stores in-frame clones only, minus some. The data contain some 77,000 clones, around nine tenths of them singletons. The sequencing sample was made of peripheral blood. These receptors were taken from a man aged 30-40 years with acute or convalescent COVID-19.

The chain has TRBV7-2 and TRBJ2-2, with D tentatively TRBD1 (6 bases). The germline V and J ends were trimmed by 5 bases and 4 bases, with 11 bases remaining between them. The CDR3 loop spans 14 amino acids. The germline V gene encodes CDR1 SGHTA and CDR2 FQGNSA. The CDR3 loop reads CASSHGQPTGELFF. The CDR3 nucleotides read TGTGCCAGCAGCCACGGACAGCCCACCGGGGAGCTGTTTTTT.

This clone came up once. This chain joins TRBV3-1 (or the pseudogene TRBV3-2) and TRBJ2-1; 14 positions agree with TRBD2. There are 16 residues in the CDR3. V shed 6 bases and J 10 bases; nucleotides not matched to a gene: 11. The V gene's germline CDR1 is LGHDT and CDR2 YNNKEL (reference sequence). CDR3 in amino acids: CASRQRTSGRPREQFF. CDR3 sequence (DNA): TGTGCCAGCAGACAGAGGACTAGCGGGAGGCCCAGGGAGCAGTTCTTC.

The chain has TRBV28 and TRBJ2-1, with 7 nucleotides matching TRBD2. CDR1 is MDHEN and CDR2 is SYDVKM in the germline V gene. With 3 bases clipped from V and 2 bases from J, the junction kept 7 bases outside the gene matches. The CDR3 is made up of 16 amino acids. CDR3 DNA: TGTGCCAGCAGTTTCTTACAGCGGGAACCCTACAATGAGCAGTTCTTC. Translating gives CASSFLQREPYNEQFF.

V is TRBV9 and J is TRBJ1-1; D gene unclear. Deletions cut 3 bases from V and 5 bases from J, with 8 bases between. The CDR3 length is 12 residues. Germline values: CDR1 SGDLS, CDR2 YYNGEE. The CDR3 here is CASSATGTEAFF. Here the CDR3 DNA reads TGTGCCAGCAGCGCAACGGGGACTGAAGCTTTCTTT.

The chain joins TRBV24-1 to TRBJ2-3; the match to TRBD1 covers 10 bases. Losses at the gene ends were 1 base for V and 4 bases for J; bases not matched to a gene: 1. This CDR3 is 15 amino acids long. Germline CDR1 is KGHDR and CDR2 is SFDVKD. CDR3 residues: CATSDFGQGADTQYF. The CDR3, as DNA: TGTGCCACCAGTGATTTCGGACAGGGGGCAGATACGCAGTATTTT.

The rearrangement joins TRBV18 to TRBJ2-3, with 9 bases aligning to TRBD2. The V gene's germline CDR1 is KGHSH and CDR2 LQKENI. This CDR3 contains 17 residues. V lost 1 base to trimming and J lost 2 bases; unmatched junction nucleotides: 7. The CDR3 protein is CASSPLSGSALTDTQYF. The CDR3 bases are TGTGCCAGCTCACCACTTAGCGGGAGCGCTCTCACAGATACGCAGTATTTT.

J is TRBJ1-1 and V is TRBV28, with a weak D call TRBD1 (5 bases). There are 17 residues in the CDR3. Germline CDR1 MDHEN, CDR2 SYDVKM. The germline V and J ends were trimmed by 3 bases and 0 bases, with 17 bases remaining between them. This chain's CDR3 is CASSFISQGLMNTEAFF. As DNA, the CDR3 is TGTGCCAGCAGTTTTATATCGCAGGGCTTGATGAACACTGAAGCTTTCTTT.

The chain recombines TRBV28 with TRBJ2-7; possible D gene TRBD2, 5 bases. The CDR3 is made up of 15 amino acids. V was trimmed by 3 bases and J by 0 bases, leaving 12 bases between them. The germline CDR1 and CDR2 sequences are MDHEN and SYDVKM. The CDR3: CASSFRTFRSYEQYF. The DNA for the CDR3 is TGTGCCAGCAGTTTCAGGACTTTTCGCTCCTACGAGCAGTACTTC.

The rearrangement uses TRBV30 and TRBJ2-7; 8 positions agree with TRBD2. The CDR3 loop spans 12 amino acids. Germline assignment: CDR1 GTSNPN and CDR2 SVGIG (reference sequence). With 8 bases clipped from V and 6 bases from J, the junction kept 9 bases outside the gene matches. CDR3 sequence reads: CAHRGGNGEQYF. DNA of the CDR3: TGTGCCCACCGGGGGGGCAATGGCGAGCAGTACTTC.

This rearrangement joins TRBV30 to TRBJ2-1; TRBD2 aligns across 10 bases. Per the germline V gene, CDR1 is GTSNPN and CDR2 is SVGIG (reference sequence). The CDR3 has 16 amino acids. With 0 bases clipped from V and 5 bases from J, the junction kept 7 bases outside the gene matches. The CDR3 DNA reads as TGTGCCTGGAGTGTACTTCTAGCGGGAGTCCACAATGAGCAGTTCTTC. Residues: CAWSVLLAGVHNEQFF.

This chain joins TRBV11-3 and TRBJ2-3, with 9 nucleotides matching TRBD2. The V segment lost 4 bases and the J segment 6 bases; nucleotides outside the gene matches: 8. Germline V gene data show CDR1 as SGHNT and CDR2 as YENEEA. The CDR3 spans 15 residues. The CDR3 DNA reads as TGTGCCAGCAGCTATCGTAGCGGGGGCCGGGATACGCAGTATTTT. Amino acid sequence: CASSYRSGGRDTQYF.

The chain employs TRBV7-2 and TRBJ1-4, with D hard to call. Trimming removed 7 bases at V and 5 bases at J, with 14 bases between. CDR3 length: 14 residues. Looked up from germline, CDR1 is SGHTA and CDR2 is FQGNSA. CDR3 bases: TGTGCCAGCAAACCCGGAGTCAGAAATGAAAAACTGTTTTTT. It yields the protein CASKPGVRNEKLFF.

The J gene is TRBJ2-5, the V gene TRBV28, with 8 bases matching TRBD2. Trimming took 6 bases from V and 1 from J; bases not matched to a gene: 13. The CDR3 length is 17 residues. Germline V gives CDR1 MDHEN, CDR2 SYDVKM. The CDR3 DNA follows: TGTGCCAGCAGCCCCCCGCGGACTAGCCTAATCCAAGAGACCCAGTACTTC. Its protein product is CASSPPRTSLIQETQYF.

V is TRBV29-1 and J is TRBJ1-1, with unresolved D. V was trimmed by 2 bases and J by 8 bases, leaving 12 bases between them. Germline loops: CDR1 SQVTM, CDR2 ANQGSEA. The CDR3 runs 12 residues. CDR3 sequence: CSVEIRRNEAFF. Written as DNA, the CDR3 is TGCAGCGTTGAAATACGGAGAAACGAAGCTTTCTTT.

The chain uses TRBV5-1 and TRBJ2-5, with D maybe TRBD2 (5 bases). Germline lookup yields CDR1 SGHRS and CDR2 YFSETQ. The CDR3 is made up of 14 amino acids. The germline V and J ends were trimmed by 3 bases and 14 bases, with 23 bases remaining between them. CDR3 bases: TGCGCCAGCAGCTCTGAACCTGAAGGAGAGGGCATCTACTTC. It translates to CASSSEPEGEGIYF.

The chain recombines TRBV15 with TRBJ2-1; 11 bases map to TRBD2. The CDR3 spans 17 residues. J was trimmed by 4 bases and V by 3 bases; bases with no gene match: 8. Germline CDR1 is LNHNV and CDR2 is YYDKDF (reference sequence). For the CDR3, the DNA is TGTGCCACCAGCAGCACCCCGGGACTAGCGGCATACAATGAGCAGTTCTTC. This translates into CATSSTPGLAAYNEQFF.

The chain links TRBV27 to TRBJ2-2; 14 nucleotides line up with TRBD2. V gave up 6 bases and J gave up 7 bases; unmatched junction bases: 7. The germline gives CDR1 MNHEY, CDR2 SMNVEV (reference sequence). The CDR3 consists of 16 residues. CDR3 residues: CASSSGLAGVIGELFF. The CDR3, as DNA: TGTGCCAGCAGCTCGGGACTAGCGGGAGTTATCGGGGAGCTGTTTTTT.

V and J are TRBV24-1 and TRBJ2-1; possibly TRBD2 for D (6 bases). CDR3 length: 13 amino acids. CDR1 and CDR2 (germline): KGHDR, SFDVKD. With 5 bases removed from V and 3 bases from J, the gap between germline ends came to 7 bases. The CDR3 is CATSGGDYNEQFF. CDR3 sequence (DNA): TGTGCCACCAGTGGGGGGGACTACAATGAGCAGTTCTTC.

The CDR3 sequence: CSASGGTSYNEQFF. CDR3 coding DNA: TGCAGTGCCAGTGGAGGGACTAGCTACAATGAGCAGTTCTTC. The chain is built from TRBV20-1 and TRBJ2-1; TRBD2 matches at 8 bases. J gave up 3 bases and V 6 bases, and 7 bases lay outside the gene matches. CDR1 and CDR2 (germline): DFQATT, SNEGSKA (reference sequence). The CDR3 is 14 amino acids.

This chain uses TRBV28 with TRBJ2-7; a weak D match, TRBD2 (6 bases). Trimming stripped 4 bases from V and 2 bases from J, with 12 bases between. The CDR3 is 14 residues long. Germline assignment: CDR1 MDHEN and CDR2 SYDVKM. This CDR3 reads CASSSGTAPYEQYF. CDR3 DNA sequence: TGTGCCAGCAGTTCTGGGACTGCTCCCTACGAGCAGTACTTC.